This T cell receptor beta chain emerged from a study of early T cells in non-severe SARS-CoV-2 infection. About the study: Sequencing used unsorted whole-blood bulk RNA, so chains lack pairing. Whole-study findings and limits: The VDJdb matching leaned toward anti-spike CD8 responses and overlooked private and CD4 specificities.

Unique molecular identifiers were affixed to single, distinct cDNA molecules. One entry per CDR3 protein, called by TCRdb with MiXCR from the 5' RACE reads. The data hold 56,000 or so distinct CDR3 sequences, with over 9.5% observed a single time. This clonotype was recorded many times. The antigen remains unidentified. This sequence originates from an adult who was a healthcare worker with PCR-confirmed SARS-CoV-2 infection or an uninfected control (not recorded which). Sequenced: whole blood.

The CDR3 DNA follows: TGCGCCAGCAGCAGACAGACTAGCGGGTCCGGGGAGCTGTTTTTT. It encodes CASSRQTSGSGELFF. The V call is TRBV5-1, the J call TRBJ2-2; 10 bases are a match to TRBD2. The CDR3 loop spans 15 amino acids. V shed 4 bases, J shed 6 bases, and the junction held 6 bases outside the gene matches. Germline V gene lookup returns CDR1 SGHRS and CDR2 YFSETQ.